The 30 T cell receptor beta chains reported below all come from one sample, sequenced in a study of cytomegalovirus exposure and HLA in healthy donors. Vbeta (60) and Jbeta (13) primers were used in the PCR. Using immunoSEQ multiplex PCR, the repertoire was profiled, and TCRdb retains in-frame clones only, with some absent. This sample's table reports fewer than 130,000 clones. Input material: PBMCs. The origin of the receptors is a man aged 50 to 60 in good health and CMV-seronegative.

The rearrangement joins TRBV9 to TRBJ2-3; D is undetermined. Germline CDR1 SGDLS, CDR2 YYNGEE. Trimming stripped 3 bases from V and 4 bases from J, with 12 bases between. The CDR3 extends over 14 amino acids. CDR3 bases: TGTGCCAGCAGCGAGAGGAGAACTTCAGATACGCAGTATTTT. Its protein product is CASSERRTSDTQYF.

The chain couples TRBV7-9 to TRBJ2-7, with D possibly being TRBD2 (5 bases). The CDR3 covers 12 residues. The V end was cut by 6 bases, the J end by 4 bases, with 10 bases between. The germline V gene has CDR1 SEHNR and CDR2 FQNEAQ (reference sequence). The CDR3 coding sequence is TGTGCCAGCAGTCCCTCGGGGTACGAGCAGTACTTC. Translated, it gives CASSPSGYEQYF.

The chain joins TRBV20-1 to TRBJ2-3; no reliable D call. The CDR3 totals 11 residues. CDR1 and CDR2 (germline): DFQATT, SNEGSKA (reference sequence). Trimming stripped 6 bases from V and 2 bases from J, with 6 bases between. For the CDR3, the DNA is TGCAGTGCCCAGTACACAGATACGCAGTATTTT. This translates into CSAQYTDTQYF.

V and J are TRBV30 and TRBJ1-2; TRBD1 matches 7 bases. The germline CDR1 and CDR2 sequences are GTSNPN and SVGIG (reference sequence). V trimming: 4 bases; J trimming: 7 bases; junction bases outside the gene matches: 15. The CDR3 totals 15 residues. CDR3 residues: CAWTSEVRGNVGYTF. For the CDR3, the DNA is TGTGCCTGGACCTCGGAAGTCAGGGGGAATGTTGGCTACACCTTC.

J is TRBJ2-1 and V is TRBV11-3; D possibly corresponds to TRBD2 (5 bases). The V end lost 4 bases, the J end lost 0 bases, and 7 bases lay between the germline ends. Germline lookup yields CDR1 SGHNT and CDR2 YENEEA. This CDR3 is built from 14 residues. CDR3 residues: CASSSGSSYNEQFF. The CDR3 DNA sequence: TGTGCCAGCAGCTCGGGGAGCTCCTACAATGAGCAGTTCTTC.

The rearrangement uses TRBV5-6 and TRBJ2-1; TRBD2 aligns across 8 bases. Germline lookup yields CDR1 SGHDT and CDR2 YYEEEE. The CDR3 spans 14 residues. V shed 1 base and J 7 bases; nucleotides not matched to a gene: 4. This CDR3 reads CASSLYGTRNEQFF. CDR3 nucleotides: TGTGCCAGCAGCTTGTACGGGACTAGGAATGAGCAGTTCTTC.

The chain links TRBV29-1 to TRBJ2-1, with D uncertain. V lost 7 bases and J 5 bases, leaving 9 bases between the germline ends. This CDR3 contains 11 residues. Germline loops: CDR1 SQVTM, CDR2 ANQGSEA. CDR3 sequence reads: CSARADNEQFF. CDR3 nucleotides: TGCAGCGCAAGAGCTGACAATGAGCAGTTCTTC.

The rearrangement links TRBV18 to TRBJ2-1, with 7 bases identical to TRBD1. J lost 0 bases, V lost 4 bases, and 9 bases had no gene match. CDR3 length: 17 amino acids. CDR1 and CDR2 from the germline V gene are KGHSH and LQKENI. The CDR3 loop is CASSLMDRRNSYNEQFF. As DNA, the CDR3 is TGTGCCAGCTCACTCATGGACAGGCGTAACTCCTACAATGAGCAGTTCTTC.

The chain couples TRBV7-8 to TRBJ1-2, with no clear D. The germline V and J ends were trimmed by 4 bases and 8 bases, with 11 bases remaining between them. From germline, CDR1 is SGHVS and CDR2 FQNEAQ. The CDR3 extends over 12 amino acids. CDR3 in amino acids: CASSSFEGGYTF. The CDR3 nucleotides are TGTGCCAGCAGCTCTTTCGAGGGCGGCTACACCTTC.

The chain recombines TRBV6-1 with TRBJ1-2, with 10 nucleotides matching TRBD1. CDR1 is MNHNS, CDR2 SASEGT, per germline. The CDR3 sequence is 15 residues long. J gave up 4 bases and V 0 bases, and 2 bases lay outside the gene matches. As DNA, the CDR3 is TGTGCCAGCAGTGAAGCATGGACAGGGGGCTATGGCTACACCTTC. Its protein product is CASSEAWTGGYGYTF.

The chain combines TRBV4-3 with TRBJ2-1, with 10 bases aligning to TRBD2. The germline V gene has CDR1 LGHNA and CDR2 YSLEER. The CDR3 covers 18 residues. The ends lost 1 base at V and 0 bases at J; junction bases unmatched: 6. CDR3 in DNA: TGCGCCAGCAGCCAAGTGGGGGCTAGCGGGAGCTCCTACAATGAGCAGTTCTTC. Translating gives CASSQVGASGSSYNEQFF.

The rearrangement uses TRBV5-1 and TRBJ2-5, with D tentatively TRBD1 (6 bases). Trimming left V 0 bases short and J 2 bases short, with 11 bases between. Germline assignment: CDR1 SGHRS and CDR2 YFSETQ. The CDR3 spans 15 residues. CDR3 sequence: CASSLARGSQETQYF. CDR3 nucleotides: TGCGCCAGCAGCTTGGCCAGGGGATCTCAAGAGACCCAGTACTTC.

This chain uses TRBV7-2 with TRBJ2-7; TRBD1 is a possible D gene (6 bases). With 5 bases removed from V and 2 bases from J, the gap between germline ends came to 13 bases. CDR3 length equals 14 residues. From germline, CDR1 is SGHTA and CDR2 FQGNSA. Here the CDR3 reads CASSERGKTYEQYF. The CDR3 coding sequence is TGTGCCAGCAGCGAGAGGGGGAAAACCTACGAGCAGTACTTC.

This sequence joins TRBV6-5 and TRBJ2-1, with a weak D call TRBD1 (5 bases). CDR3 length: 16 residues. Germline lookup yields CDR1 MNHEY and CDR2 SVGAGI. Trimming removed 4 bases at V and 2 bases at J, with 15 bases between. The CDR3 protein is CASSFLQGNPYNEQFF. The CDR3 nucleotides are TGTGCCAGCAGTTTCCTTCAGGGCAACCCCTACAATGAGCAGTTCTTC.

V usage is TRBV18 and J usage is TRBJ1-1, with 7 positions matching TRBD1. J lost 0 bases, V lost 1 base, and 2 bases had no gene match. Germline V gene sequence: CDR1 KGHSH, CDR2 LQKENI. This CDR3 region has 15 residues. The CDR3 DNA reads as TGTGCCAGCTCACCACTCGGACAGGTGAACACTGAAGCTTTCTTT. It translates to CASSPLGQVNTEAFF. Complete variable domain (other parts from reference TRBV18 and TRBJ1-1): NAGVMQNPRHLVRRRGQEARLRCSPMKGHSHVYWYRQLPEEGLKFMVYLQKENIIDESGMPKERFSAEFPKEGPSILRIQQVVRGDSAAYFCASSPLGQVNTEAFFGQGTRLTVV.

The chain recombines TRBV7-9 with TRBJ1-1; D is unclear. Germline CDR1 is SEHNR and CDR2 is FQNEAQ (reference sequence). The ends were cut back, 9 bases at V and 0 bases at J, with 5 bases in the middle. The CDR3 is 11 amino acids. The CDR3 loop is CASGLNTEAFF. The CDR3 DNA reads as TGTGCCAGTGGGCTGAACACTGAAGCTTTCTTT.

The gene calls are TRBV4-1 and TRBJ2-7; D may be TRBD1 (7 bases). The CDR3 runs to 16 residues. Looked up from germline, CDR1 is MGHRA and CDR2 is YSYEKL. Between the trimmed V and J ends, which lost 1 base and 4 bases, there was a span of 17 bases. The CDR3 bases are TGCGCCAGCAGCCAAGGAGGGAGGACAGGAAGATACGAGCAGTACTTC. Protein product: CASSQGGRTGRYEQYF.

V gene TRBV7-2 combines with J gene TRBJ2-2, with a weak D call TRBD1 (5 bases). CDR3 length: 15 amino acids. Germline CDR1 and CDR2: SGHTA and FQGNSA. V shed 0 bases and J shed 6 bases, with 11 bases lying between them. CDR3 region: CASSLALGVAGELFF. CDR3 DNA: TGTGCCAGCAGCTTAGCGTTAGGGGTTGCCGGGGAGCTGTTTTTT.

This chain uses TRBV10-1 with TRBJ2-5; TRBD1 matches 7 bases. Germline CDR1 and CDR2: WNHNN and SYGVQD (reference sequence). V lost 0 bases to trimming and J lost 2 bases; unmatched junction nucleotides: 3. This CDR3 spans 15 amino acids. The CDR3 DNA follows: TGCGCCAGCAGTGAGTCAAAGGGGGCTCAAGAGACCCAGTACTTC. Translating it yields CASSESKGAQETQYF.

The V call is TRBV4-1, the J call TRBJ1-1; no firm D call. Germline V CDR1 and CDR2: MGHRA, YSYEKL. The CDR3 sequence is 14 residues long. The V and J ends lost 5 bases and 2 bases respectively, with 12 bases between them. CDR3 DNA: TGCGCCAGCAGCTACGATCGACATAACACTGAAGCTTTCTTT. As protein: CASSYDRHNTEAFF.

The chain couples TRBV5-8 to TRBJ2-1, with 11 bases fitting TRBD2. The CDR3 has 16 amino acids. V lost 4 bases, J lost 8 bases, and 11 bases stayed unmatched. CDR1 is SGHTS, CDR2 YDEGEE, per germline. The CDR3 coding sequence is TGTGCCAGCAGCCGACGCGTGGGACTAGCGGTCCATGAGCAGTTCTTC. This codes for CASSRRVGLAVHEQFF.

V is TRBV5-1 and J is TRBJ2-3; no clear D. The V gene's germline CDR1 is SGHRS and CDR2 YFSETQ. This CDR3 is built from 16 residues. Trimming took off 0 bases at V and 4 bases at J, with 15 bases between the two ends. CDR3 protein: CASSLAVFSSADTQYF. CDR3 coding DNA: TGCGCCAGCAGCTTGGCGGTGTTTTCAAGCGCAGATACGCAGTATTTT.

The chain joins TRBV7-2 to TRBJ2-3; TRBD2 agrees at 7 bases. Trimming cost V 5 bases and J 4 bases; bases outside gene matches: 9. This CDR3 is built from 15 residues. CDR1 is SGHTA, CDR2 FQGNSA, per germline. CDR3 loop: CASSPPSGTSDTQYF. The CDR3 bases are TGTGCCAGCAGCCCCCCCAGCGGGACGTCAGATACGCAGTATTTT.

The chain recombines TRBV7-8 with TRBJ1-2; TRBD1 is a possible D gene (6 bases). Germline CDR1 SGHVS, CDR2 FQNEAQ. V lost 5 bases and J 2 bases, leaving 12 bases between the germline ends. The CDR3 is 14 amino acids. CDR3 nucleotide sequence: TGTGCCAGCAGCATAGACACAGGGAACTATGGCTACACCTTC. Amino acids: CASSIDTGNYGYTF.

As to this clone: The junction does not match germline at one end; this may be a read error. The rearrangement joins TRBV19 to TRBJ2-1; 10 bases map to TRBD2. The CDR3 runs 16 residues. CDR1 is LNHDA, CDR2 SQIVND, per germline (reference sequence). The CDR3 DNA reads TGTGCCAGTAGGCTAGCGGGGGCCAGCTCCGACAATGAGCAGTTCTTC. It translates to CASRLAGASSDNEQFF.

This chain's CDR3 is CASSDFTEAFF. CDR3 in DNA: TGTGCCAGCAGCGACTTCACTGAAGCTTTCTTT. V usage is TRBV7-9 and J usage is TRBJ1-1; the D is unclear. The V gene lost 5 bases and the J gene lost 4 bases, with 5 bases spanning the gap. CDR1 is SEHNR and CDR2 is FQNEAQ in the germline V gene (reference sequence). The CDR3 length is 11 residues.

The chain carries TRBV5-6 and TRBJ2-1; 11 nucleotides agree with TRBD1. V lost 2 bases to trimming and J lost 5 bases; unmatched junction nucleotides: 3. Germline V gene sequence: CDR1 SGHDT, CDR2 YYEEEE. The CDR3 runs to 15 residues. CDR3 sequence: CASSLRTGGHNEQFF. The CDR3 DNA reads TGTGCCAGCAGCTTACGGACAGGGGGCCACAATGAGCAGTTCTTC.

The chain combines TRBV11-3 with TRBJ2-1; 11 nucleotides match TRBD2. V was pared by 7 bases and J by 4 bases, with 3 bases of the junction left unmatched. Germline V CDR1 and CDR2: SGHNT, YENEEA. The CDR3 has 14 residues. CDR3 bases: TGTGCCAGCACTACTAGCGGGAGTTACAATGAGCAGTTCTTC. This translates into CASTTSGSYNEQFF.

The chain joins TRBV7-2 to TRBJ2-7, with TRBD1 identical over 10 bases. The CDR3 loop spans 15 amino acids. V dropped 4 bases and J dropped 0; count of bases not matched to a gene: 3. Germline-derived CDR1 and CDR2 are SGHTA and FQGNSA. In DNA form, the CDR3 reads TGTGCCAGCAGCTCCCGGACAGGGGGCTCCTACGAGCAGTACTTC. Its translation: CASSSRTGGSYEQYF.

The V and J genes are TRBV25-1 and TRBJ1-1; the D gene is possibly TRBD1 (5 bases). The V gene lost 5 bases and the J gene lost 3 bases, with 7 bases spanning the gap. CDR3 length: 12 residues. In germline, CDR1 is MGHDK, CDR2 SYGVNS. CDR3 amino acids: CASSWGDTEAFF. The CDR3 DNA reads TGTGCCAGCAGTTGGGGGGACACTGAAGCTTTCTTT.